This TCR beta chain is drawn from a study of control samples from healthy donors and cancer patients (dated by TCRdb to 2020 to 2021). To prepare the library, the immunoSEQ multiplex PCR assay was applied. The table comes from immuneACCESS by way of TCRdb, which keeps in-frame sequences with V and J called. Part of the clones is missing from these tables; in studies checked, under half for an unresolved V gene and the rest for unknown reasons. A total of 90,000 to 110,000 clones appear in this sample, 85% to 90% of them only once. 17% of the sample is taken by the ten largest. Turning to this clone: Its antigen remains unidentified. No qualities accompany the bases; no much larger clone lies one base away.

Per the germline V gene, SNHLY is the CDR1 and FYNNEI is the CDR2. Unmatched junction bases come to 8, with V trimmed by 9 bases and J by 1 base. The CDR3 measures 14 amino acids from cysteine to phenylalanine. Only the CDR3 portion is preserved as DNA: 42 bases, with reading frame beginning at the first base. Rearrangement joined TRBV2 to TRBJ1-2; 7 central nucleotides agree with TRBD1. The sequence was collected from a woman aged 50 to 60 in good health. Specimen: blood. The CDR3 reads CARGGAGGNYGYTF. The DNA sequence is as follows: TGTGCCAGGGGGGGCGCAGGGGGTAACTATGGCTACACCTTC.